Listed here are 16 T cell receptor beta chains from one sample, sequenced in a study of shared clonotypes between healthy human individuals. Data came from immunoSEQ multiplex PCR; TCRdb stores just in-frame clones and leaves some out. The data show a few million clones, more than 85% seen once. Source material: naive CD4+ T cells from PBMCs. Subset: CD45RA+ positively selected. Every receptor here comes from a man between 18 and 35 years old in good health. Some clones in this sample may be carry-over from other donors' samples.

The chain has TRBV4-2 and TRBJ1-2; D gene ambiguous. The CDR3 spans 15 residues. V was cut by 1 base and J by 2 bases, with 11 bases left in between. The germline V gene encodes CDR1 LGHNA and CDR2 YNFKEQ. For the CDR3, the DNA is TGTGCCAGCAGCCAAGGGGTCCAGCTCAACTATGGCTACACCTTC. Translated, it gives CASSQGVQLNYGYTF.

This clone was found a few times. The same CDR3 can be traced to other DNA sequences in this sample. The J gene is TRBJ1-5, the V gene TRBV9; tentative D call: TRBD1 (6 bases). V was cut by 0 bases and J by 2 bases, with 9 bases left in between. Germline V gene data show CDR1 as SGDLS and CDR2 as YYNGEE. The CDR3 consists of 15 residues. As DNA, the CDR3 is TGTGCCAGCAGCGTAGATCCAGGGGGCAATCAGCCCCAGCATTTT. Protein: CASSVDPGGNQPQHF. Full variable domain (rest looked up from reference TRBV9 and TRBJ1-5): DSGVTQTPKHLITATGQRVTLRCSPRSGDLSVYWYQQSLDQGLQFLIQYYNGEERAKGNILERFSAQQFPDLHSELNLSSLELGDSALYFCASSVDPGGNQPQHFGDGTRLSIL.

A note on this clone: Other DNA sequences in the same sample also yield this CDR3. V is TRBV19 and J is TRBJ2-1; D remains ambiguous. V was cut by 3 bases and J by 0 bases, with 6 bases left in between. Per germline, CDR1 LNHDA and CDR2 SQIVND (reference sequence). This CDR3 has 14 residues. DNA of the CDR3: TGTGCCAGTAGTATCGGCAGCTCCTACAATGAGCAGTTCTTC. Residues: CASSIGSSYNEQFF. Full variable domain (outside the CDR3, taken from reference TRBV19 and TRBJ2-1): DGGITQSPKYLFRKEGQNVTLSCEQNLNHDAMYWYRQDPGQGLRLIYYSQIVNDFQKGDIAEGYSVSREKKESFPLTVTSAQKNPTAFYLCASSIGSSYNEQFFGPGTRLTVL.

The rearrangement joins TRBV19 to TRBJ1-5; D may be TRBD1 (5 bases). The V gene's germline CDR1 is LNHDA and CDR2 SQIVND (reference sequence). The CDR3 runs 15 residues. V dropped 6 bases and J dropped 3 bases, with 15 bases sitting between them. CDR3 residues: CASSLYDSLNQPQHF. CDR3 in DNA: TGTGCCAGTAGCCTCTACGACAGCCTCAATCAGCCCCAGCATTTT.

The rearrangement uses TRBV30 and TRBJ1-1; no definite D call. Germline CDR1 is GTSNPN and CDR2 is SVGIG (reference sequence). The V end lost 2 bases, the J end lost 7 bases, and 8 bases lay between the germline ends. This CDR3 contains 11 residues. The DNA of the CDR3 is TGTGCCTGGAGTCACGGCATTGAAGCTTTCTTT. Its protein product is CAWSHGIEAFF.

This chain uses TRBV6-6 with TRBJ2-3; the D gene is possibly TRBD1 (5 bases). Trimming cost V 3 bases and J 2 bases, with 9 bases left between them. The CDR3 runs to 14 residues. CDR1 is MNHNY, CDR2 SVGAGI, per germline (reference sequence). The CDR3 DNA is TGTGCCAGCAGTTATTCGGACAACACAGATACGCAGTATTTT. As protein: CASSYSDNTDTQYF.

CDR3 bases: TGCGCCAGCAGCTTGGGAGGGTACGGGGAGCTGTTTTTT. Its protein product is CASSLGGYGELFF. V usage is TRBV5-1 and J usage is TRBJ2-2; D possibly corresponds to TRBD2 (5 bases). CDR3 length: 13 amino acids. Looked up from germline, CDR1 is SGHRS and CDR2 is YFSETQ. Between the trimmed V and J ends, which lost 0 bases and 7 bases, there was a span of 7 bases.

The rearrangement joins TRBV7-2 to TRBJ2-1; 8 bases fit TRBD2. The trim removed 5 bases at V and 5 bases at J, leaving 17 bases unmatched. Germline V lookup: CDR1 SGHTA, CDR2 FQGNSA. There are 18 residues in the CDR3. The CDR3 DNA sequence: TGTGCCAGCAGCCGACCGTTCTCAGCGGGAGTGGCGGACAATGAGCAGTTCTTC. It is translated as CASSRPFSAGVADNEQFF.

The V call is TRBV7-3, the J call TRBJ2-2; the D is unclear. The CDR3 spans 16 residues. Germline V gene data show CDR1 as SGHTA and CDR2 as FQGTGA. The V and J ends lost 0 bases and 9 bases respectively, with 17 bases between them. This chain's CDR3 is CASSLTPPRTSRELFF. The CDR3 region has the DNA TGTGCCAGCAGCTTAACCCCCCCCCGTACCAGCAGGGAGCTGTTTTTT.

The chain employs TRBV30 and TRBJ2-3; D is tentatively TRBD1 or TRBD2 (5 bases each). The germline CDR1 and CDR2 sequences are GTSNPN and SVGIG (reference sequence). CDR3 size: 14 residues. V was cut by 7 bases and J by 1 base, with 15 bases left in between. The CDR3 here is CASRGLGRTDTQYF. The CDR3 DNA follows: TGTGCCTCAAGGGGATTGGGACGCACAGATACGCAGTATTTT.

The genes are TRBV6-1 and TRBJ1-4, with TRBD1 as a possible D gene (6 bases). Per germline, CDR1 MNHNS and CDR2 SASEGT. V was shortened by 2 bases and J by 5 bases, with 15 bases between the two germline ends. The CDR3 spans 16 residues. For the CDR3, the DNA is TGTGCCAGCAGTGAACCGGGACTCCAGGGGAATGAAAAACTGTTTTTT. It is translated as CASSEPGLQGNEKLFF.

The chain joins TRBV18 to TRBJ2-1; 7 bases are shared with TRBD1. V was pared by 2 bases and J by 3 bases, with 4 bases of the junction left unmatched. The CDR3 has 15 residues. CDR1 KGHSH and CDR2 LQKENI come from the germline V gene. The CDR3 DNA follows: TGTGCCAGCTCACCAGCTGGGACAGTCTACAATGAGCAGTTCTTC. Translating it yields CASSPAGTVYNEQFF.

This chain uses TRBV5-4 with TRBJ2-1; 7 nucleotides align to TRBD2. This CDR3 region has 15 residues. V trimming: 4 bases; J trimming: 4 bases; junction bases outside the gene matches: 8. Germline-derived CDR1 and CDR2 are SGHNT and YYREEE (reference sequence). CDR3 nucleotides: TGTGCCAGCAGCCAACGACTAGCCTCGTACAATGAGCAGTTCTTC. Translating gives CASSQRLASYNEQFF.

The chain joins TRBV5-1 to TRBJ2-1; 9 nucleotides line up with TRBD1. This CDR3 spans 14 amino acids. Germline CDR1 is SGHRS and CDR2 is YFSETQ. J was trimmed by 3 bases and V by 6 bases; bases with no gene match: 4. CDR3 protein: CASTRQGVYNEQFF. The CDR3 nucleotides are TGCGCCAGCACCCGACAGGGGGTCTACAATGAGCAGTTCTTC.

The CDR3 region is CSARPGQGPYEQYF. The CDR3 nucleotides are TGCAGCGCCAGACCGGGACAGGGGCCCTACGAGCAGTACTTC. This rearrangement joins TRBV29-1 to TRBJ2-7, with 10 bases fitting TRBD1. The germline V gene has CDR1 SQVTM and CDR2 ANQGSEA. This CDR3 comprises 14 residues. The V segment lost 7 bases and the J segment 2 bases; nucleotides outside the gene matches: 8.

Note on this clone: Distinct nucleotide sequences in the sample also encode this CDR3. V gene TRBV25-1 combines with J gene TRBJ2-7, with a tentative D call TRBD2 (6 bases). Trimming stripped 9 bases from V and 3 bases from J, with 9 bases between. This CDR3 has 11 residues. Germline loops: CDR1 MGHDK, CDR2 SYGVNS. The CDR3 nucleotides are TGTGCCAGTAGCGGTTACTACGAGCAGTACTTC. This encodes CASSGYYEQYF.